Below, 31 T cell receptor beta chains from the same sample are listed, as sequenced in a study of CD8 T cells in Susac syndrome. With random hexamers, 0.5 to 1 ug RNA was reverse transcribed. From the immunoSEQ multiplex PCR reads, TCRdb called clonotypes with MiXCR, one entry per CDR3 protein. The sample carries 110,000 to 150,000 distinct CDR3 sequences, approximately 96% recorded once. The sequencing input was CD4+ T cells from PBMCs. All receptors derive from a human donor with Susac syndrome.

The chain recombines TRBV20-1 with TRBJ1-1; weak D call: TRBD1 (6 bases). The CDR3 runs 14 residues. Germline V gene sequence: CDR1 DFQATT, CDR2 SNEGSKA (reference sequence). V was clipped by 6 bases and J by 1 base, with 15 bases between them. Written as DNA, the CDR3 is TGCAGTGCACGCGACAGGCTCTCGAACACTGAAGCTTTCTTT. This encodes CSARDRLSNTEAFF.

The CDR3 DNA is TGCAGTGCTAGACCTAGCGGGACCAGCACAGATACGCAGTATTTT. Translated: CSARPSGTSTDTQYF. The J gene is TRBJ2-3, the V gene TRBV20-1; 9 nucleotides match TRBD2. Trimming at V came to 2 bases and at J to 0 bases, leaving 3 bases not matched to a gene. The CDR3 extends over 15 amino acids. In germline, CDR1 is DFQATT, CDR2 SNEGSKA (reference sequence).

The V and J genes are TRBV15 and TRBJ1-5, with no clear D. This CDR3 spans 15 amino acids. Germline V gene lookup returns CDR1 LNHNV and CDR2 YYDKDF (reference sequence). Trimming removed 0 bases from V and 0 bases from J, with 6 bases in between. CDR3 region: CATSREGYSNQPQHF. In DNA, the CDR3 is TGTGCCACCAGCAGAGAGGGGTATAGCAATCAGCCCCAGCATTTT.

This chain links TRBV5-1 with TRBJ2-5; no reliable D call. The germline V gene encodes CDR1 SGHRS and CDR2 YFSETQ. Trimming removed 5 bases from V and 6 bases from J, with 14 bases in between. This CDR3 has 13 amino acids. CDR3 sequence (DNA): TGCGCCAGCAGGAACGGCTCTGTGAAGACCCAGTACTTC. It specifies CASRNGSVKTQYF. Using reference TRBV5-1 and TRBJ2-5 for the parts outside the CDR3, the full variable domain is KAGVTQTPRYLIKTRGQQVTLSCSPISGHRSVSWYQQTPGQGLQFLFEYFSETQRNKGNFPGRFSGRQFSNSRSEMNVSTLELGDSALYLCASRNGSVKTQYFGPGTRLLVL.

The chain has TRBV5-5 and TRBJ2-7; no definite D call. The CDR3 is 13 residues long. Trimming stripped 4 bases from V and 3 bases from J, with 11 bases between. CDR1 is SGHKS and CDR2 is YYEKEE in the germline V gene (reference sequence). CDR3 region: CASSASEVYEQYF. The DNA for the CDR3 is TGTGCCAGCAGCGCCTCCGAGGTCTACGAGCAGTACTTC.

CDR3 region: CASSFDRASGAFF. Here the CDR3 DNA reads TGTGCCAGCAGCTTCGACAGGGCTTCGGGTGCTTTCTTT. The rearrangement joins TRBV7-3 to TRBJ1-1; 7 positions match TRBD1. The germline CDR1 and CDR2 sequences are SGHTA and FQGTGA. The CDR3 is made up of 13 amino acids. The junction had 9 bases not matched to a gene; V was cut back by 3 bases and J by 11 bases.

This chain uses TRBV9 with TRBJ2-7, with D perhaps TRBD2 (6 bases). The CDR3 is 13 amino acids. With 1 base removed from V and 5 bases from J, the gap between germline ends came to 10 bases. Germline CDR1 SGDLS, CDR2 YYNGEE. CDR3 DNA: TGTGCCAGCAGCGTACACTGGAGGGACGAGCAGTACTTC. This gives the protein CASSVHWRDEQYF.

The chain combines TRBV6-5 with TRBJ2-7, with D perhaps matching TRBD1 or TRBD2 (5 bases each). In germline, CDR1 is MNHEY, CDR2 SVGAGI. This CDR3 region has 14 residues. Trimming took 8 bases from V and 3 from J, leaving 17 bases between them. CDR3 sequence (DNA): TGTGCCAGCGGTGGGAGAGAGGGGAACTACGAGCAGTACTTC. It is translated as CASGGREGNYEQYF.

This clonotype was detected a few times. V is TRBV25-1 and J is TRBJ1-4, with a tentative D call TRBD1 (5 bases). Germline CDR1 MGHDK, CDR2 SYGVNS. V lost 4 bases, J lost 2 bases, and 5 bases lay in between. The length of the CDR3 is 13 residues. The CDR3 is CASSGQTNEKLFF. DNA of the CDR3: TGTGCCAGCAGTGGACAGACTAATGAAAAACTGTTTTTT.

The CDR3 DNA reads as TGTGCCAGCAGTCCTTTGGGGAGAGAAGCTTTCTTT. Translated: CASSPLGREAFF. This chain connects TRBV28 to TRBJ1-1; D is ambiguous. This CDR3 is 12 amino acids long. Per germline, CDR1 MDHEN and CDR2 SYDVKM. Trimming took 5 bases from V and 8 from J, leaving 12 bases between them.

The chain joins TRBV6-6 to TRBJ2-7, with 9 bases fitting TRBD2. Trimming at V came to 6 bases and at J to 1 base, leaving 7 bases not matched to a gene. Germline CDR1 and CDR2: MNHNY and SVGAGI (reference sequence). The CDR3 is made up of 15 amino acids. The CDR3 spells CASSLRLAASYEQYF. The CDR3 DNA sequence: TGTGCCAGCAGCCTTAGACTAGCGGCATCCTACGAGCAGTACTTC.

V is TRBV29-1 and J is TRBJ1-2; no clear D. The ends were cut back, 3 bases at V and 14 bases at J, with 10 bases in the middle. CDR1 and CDR2 (germline): SQVTM, ANQGSEA. CDR3 length: 9 amino acids. CDR3 sequence (DNA): TGCAGCGTTGACACCCCTTTGACCTTC. Translated, it gives CSVDTPLTF.

This chain links TRBV4-1 with TRBJ2-7; 8 nucleotides match TRBD2. Trimming removed 5 bases from V and 2 bases from J; junction bases left unmatched: 5. Germline values: CDR1 MGHRA, CDR2 YSYEKL. The CDR3 is made up of 14 amino acids. CDR3 amino acids: CASSRGLGAYEQYF. The CDR3 DNA is TGCGCCAGCAGCAGGGGACTAGGGGCCTACGAGCAGTACTTC.

This clonotype was recorded once. The CDR3 nucleotides are TGCAGTGCTAGAAAGTCAGGGAATCAGCCCCAGCATTTT. It encodes CSARKSGNQPQHF. The gene calls are TRBV20-1 and TRBJ1-5, with a possible D match to TRBD1 (5 bases). Trimming stripped 2 bases from V and 4 bases from J, with 9 bases between. The CDR3 loop spans 13 amino acids. From germline, CDR1 is DFQATT and CDR2 SNEGSKA (reference sequence).

The genes are TRBV2 and TRBJ1-5; 9 bases map to TRBD1. This CDR3 has 14 residues. Germline CDR1 and CDR2: SNHLY and FYNNEI. Trimming removed 6 bases from V and 5 bases from J; junction bases left unmatched: 5. CDR3 amino acids: CASRTGGSHQPQHF. The CDR3 coding sequence is TGTGCCAGCAGGACAGGGGGTTCGCATCAGCCCCAGCATTTT.

The V gene is TRBV11-2, the J gene TRBJ2-7; a possible D gene is TRBD2 (5 bases). The germline V and J ends were trimmed by 5 bases and 0 bases, with 14 bases remaining between them. Germline V gene sequence: CDR1 SGHAT, CDR2 FQNNGV. CDR3 size: 15 residues. The chain's CDR3 is CASSRSRGDSYEQYF. CDR3 nucleotide sequence: TGTGCCAGCAGCCGCAGTCGGGGAGACTCCTACGAGCAGTACTTC.

V and J are TRBV29-1 and TRBJ1-1; TRBD1 matches 7 bases. Germline V gives CDR1 SQVTM, CDR2 ANQGSEA. Trimming at V came to 6 bases and at J to 4 bases, leaving 14 bases not matched to a gene. This CDR3 is 15 amino acids long. The CDR3 DNA is TGCAGCGTCGCAAGCGAGCAGGGGGTCAGCACTGAAGCTTTCTTT. Amino acids: CSVASEQGVSTEAFF.

This chain links TRBV20-1 with TRBJ1-5, with TRBD1 matching 7 bases. The CDR3 sequence is 17 residues long. From germline, CDR1 is DFQATT and CDR2 SNEGSKA (reference sequence). The CDR3 DNA sequence: TGCAGCGCCCCAGAAGCGACAGGGAAAGTTGGGAGTCAGCCCCAGCATTTT. It specifies CSAPEATGKVGSQPQHF.

V is TRBV3-1 and J is TRBJ2-5, with TRBD1 matching 8 bases. J gave up 9 bases and V 0 bases, and 0 bases lay outside the gene matches. Per the germline V gene, CDR1 is LGHDT and CDR2 is YNNKEL (reference sequence). CDR3 length: 12 amino acids. The CDR3 DNA is TGTGCCAGCAGCCAAGAGACAGGGGCCCAGTACTTC. It is translated as CASSQETGAQYF.

This chain uses TRBV19 with TRBJ2-2; D is uncertain. Germline CDR1 LNHDA, CDR2 SQIVND (reference sequence). The V end lost 8 bases, the J end lost 6 bases, and 4 bases lay between the germline ends. CDR3 length: 10 amino acids. The CDR3 reads CASSAGELFF. CDR3 DNA: TGTGCCAGTTCGGCCGGGGAGCTGTTTTTT.

The chain links TRBV20-1 to TRBJ2-1, with D maybe TRBD2 (5 bases). Germline V gene sequence: CDR1 DFQATT, CDR2 SNEGSKA (reference sequence). V was shortened by 5 bases and J by 10 bases, with 15 bases between the two germline ends. This CDR3 comprises 12 residues. This chain's CDR3 is CSASPGPGEQFF. The CDR3 nucleotides are TGCAGTGCTTCTCCTGGTCCGGGAGAGCAGTTCTTC.

The chain has TRBV2 and TRBJ2-1; D may be TRBD1 (5 bases). Deletions cut 1 base from V and 5 bases from J, with 6 bases between. The CDR3 spans 13 residues. Germline V gene sequence: CDR1 SNHLY, CDR2 FYNNEI. This CDR3 reads CASSEGRDNEQFF. DNA of the CDR3: TGTGCCAGCAGTGAAGGCAGGGACAATGAGCAGTTCTTC. The entire variable domain, with the rest obtained from reference TRBV2 and TRBJ2-1, is as follows: EPEVTQTPSHQVTQMGQEVILRCVPISNHLYFYWYRQILGQKVEFLVSFYNNEISEKSEIFDDQFSVERPDGSNFTLKIRSTKLEDSAMYFCASSEGRDNEQFFGPGTRLTVL.

The CDR3 DNA reads as TGCAGTGCACCTCGGGCGTCCCGGGGAGATACGCAGTATTTT. Translated: CSAPRASRGDTQYF. The rearrangement links TRBV20-1 to TRBJ2-3; perhaps TRBD2 as D (5 bases). Trimming shortened V by 6 bases and J by 5 bases, and 18 bases separated the two germline ends. Germline V gene sequence: CDR1 DFQATT, CDR2 SNEGSKA (reference sequence). The CDR3 sequence is 14 residues long.

This rearrangement joins TRBV5-1 to TRBJ2-7; D might be TRBD1 or TRBD2, each matching 5 bases. The CDR3 is 13 residues long. From germline, CDR1 is SGHRS and CDR2 YFSETQ. Trimming took 4 bases from V and 3 from J, leaving 11 bases between them. DNA for the CDR3: TGCGCCAGCAGCATAACAGGAGGCTACGAGCAGTACTTC. Its translation is CASSITGGYEQYF.

The chain is built from TRBV23-1 and TRBJ1-4; 12 bases line up with TRBD1. TRBV23-1 is an ORF, and what it does is uncertain. Losses at the gene ends were 6 bases for V and 3 bases for J; bases not matched to a gene: 8. The CDR3 is 17 residues long. CDR3: CASSPGTGGASNEKLFF. CDR3 bases: TGCGCCAGCAGCCCCGGGACAGGGGGCGCTTCTAATGAAAAACTGTTTTTT.

The chain links TRBV21-1 to TRBJ2-7. TRBV21-1 is a known pseudogene. The CDR3 runs 13 residues. For the CDR3, the DNA is TGTGCCAGCAGCAAAATTTGCCGCGACGAGCAGTACTTC. It encodes CASSKICRDEQYF.

The rearrangement joins TRBV20-1 to TRBJ1-5; 9 bases line up with TRBD1. CDR3 length: 14 amino acids. The germline V gene has CDR1 DFQATT and CDR2 SNEGSKA (reference sequence). The ends lost 1 base at V and 7 bases at J; junction bases unmatched: 5. The CDR3 spells CSARGGTGRQPQHF. The CDR3 nucleotides read TGCAGTGCTAGAGGCGGGACAGGGAGGCAGCCCCAGCATTTT.

V gene TRBV10-3 combines with J gene TRBJ2-3; 7 bases fit TRBD2. V lost 6 bases and J lost 3; bases outside the gene matches: 3. CDR1 ENHRY and CDR2 SYGVKD come from the germline V gene. This CDR3 is 13 amino acids long. The CDR3 DNA is TGTGCCATCAGCGGGACTACAACAGATACGCAGTATTTT. This codes for CAISGTTTDTQYF.

A single count supports this clonotype. This chain uses TRBV21-1 with TRBJ1-1; the table assigns TRBD1, which was not confirmed against the DNA. TRBV21-1 is a documented pseudogene. CDR3 length: 16 amino acids. The CDR3, as DNA: TGTGCCAGCACCCCTGGGGGCGGACACCCGAACACTGAAGCTTTCTTT. Its translation: CASTPGGGHPNTEAFF.

V usage is TRBV12-3 or TRBV12-4 and J usage is TRBJ2-5, with unresolved D. The CDR3 extends over 12 amino acids. Trimming removed 3 bases at V and 5 bases at J, with 7 bases between. CDR3 DNA sequence: TGTGCCAGCAGTTTCTATGGCGAGACCCAGTACTTC. This translates into CASSFYGETQYF.

This clonotype was detected once. The chain carries TRBV29-1 and TRBJ2-1, with 9 bases aligning to TRBD2. The V gene's germline CDR1 is SQVTM and CDR2 ANQGSEA. J gave up 6 bases and V 1 base, and 10 bases lay outside the gene matches. The CDR3 is 16 residues long. CDR3 in amino acids: CSVEVAWAGGPNEQFF. DNA of the CDR3: TGCAGCGTTGAAGTGGCTTGGGCGGGAGGGCCCAATGAGCAGTTCTTC.